This is a list of T cell receptor beta chains from one sample in a study of blood T cell repertoires in COVID-19. Clones were sequenced by immunoSEQ multiplex PCR, and TCRdb holds only the in-frame ones, with some missing. The repertoire holds roughly 61,000 clones, around 70% seen once, with over 11% in the top ten. The sample comprised peripheral blood. Receptor source: a woman in her 70s with acute or convalescent COVID-19. CDR3s include the opening cysteine and the closing phenylalanine or tryptophan. A D gene is named only where the DNA matches it firmly. Clone size is shown for a subset of rows, as once, few, many or a class of expanded clone.

V	D	size	J	CDR3
TRBV11-3	TRBD1	NA	TRBJ2-2	CASSLSPGQGKELFF
TRBV3-1/TRBV3-2	NA	NA	TRBJ1-4	CASSRNTPGLREKLFF
TRBV18	NA	NA	TRBJ1-6	CASSPFGAQSPLHF
TRBV27	NA	NA	TRBJ1-1	CASSSNRIGGEAFF
TRBV3-1/TRBV3-2	NA	NA	TRBJ2-5	CASSQVRGTQYF
TRBV11-2	NA	many	TRBJ1-2	CASSSGLIVSGYTF
TRBV10-2	NA	NA	TRBJ2-7	CASTPLAGWVLDEQYF
TRBV6-5	TRBD1	NA	TRBJ2-2	CASRRQGDTGELFF
TRBV18	TRBD1	NA	TRBJ2-7	CASSSGQGVYEQYF
TRBV4-1	TRBD2	NA	TRBJ2-3	CASSGRGGEGDTQYF
TRBV9	NA	NA	TRBJ1-3	CASSVEQGYSGNTIYF
TRBV5-5	NA	NA	TRBJ1-5	CASSWGEYEQPQHF
TRBV5-1	NA	NA	TRBJ2-5	CASERGHVSRGETQYF
TRBV1	NA	NA	TRBJ1-1	CTSSQDQEDTEAFF
TRBV29-1	NA	NA	TRBJ2-2	CSVGRGSNTGELFF
TRBV7-6	TRBD1	NA	TRBJ2-3	CASSLGSIGGPDTQYF
TRBV14	NA	NA	TRBJ1-6	CASSRATMSSSYNSPLHF
TRBV4-1	NA	NA	TRBJ1-2	CASSQEGGPGRGGYTF
TRBV19	NA	NA	TRBJ1-5	CASSIGGSRFGNQPQHF
TRBV18	TRBD1	NA	TRBJ1-3	CASSPKSGTGGSGNTIYF
TRBV29-1	TRBD1	NA	TRBJ1-2	CSVDPTGVNYGYTF
TRBV5-5	NA	NA	TRBJ2-4	CASSLVPVAARLDIQYF
TRBV24-1	NA	NA	TRBJ1-1	CATSRGGRTEAFF
TRBV4-1	NA	NA	TRBJ1-5	CASSPSGQANQPQHF
TRBV7-9	TRBD1	NA	TRBJ1-2	CASSPRDRGRKYTF